The rows below give T cell receptor beta chains drawn from one sample of a study of cytomegalovirus exposure and HLA in healthy donors. This table comes from immunoSEQ multiplex PCR, and its TCRdb copy is limited to in-frame clones, with some not included. The sample lists some 130,000 clones, 78% occurring once. The sequenced material came from PBMCs. The receptors were gathered from a woman in her 30s in good health and CMV-seropositive. Each CDR3 is given with its conserved first and last residue. Clone sizes are given selectively: once, few, many, or a class where the clone is expanded.

.	TRBV7-9	TRBJ1-5	CASSEEGEWGNQPQHF
.	TRBV5-1	TRBJ2-3	CASSLRTSGRTDTQYF
few	TRBV5-5	TRBJ2-3	CASSWGGATDTQYF
few	TRBV5-4	TRBJ2-2	CASSLLQGAGGELFF
.	TRBV4-2	TRBJ1-5	CASSQIGQANQPQHF
.	TRBV28	TRBJ2-7	CASSPFREGLREQYF
few	TRBV27	TRBJ2-6	CASTRGSGYGANVLTF
.	TRBV10-3	TRBJ1-1	CAISESSLGGTEAFF
once	TRBV7-6	TRBJ2-1	CASSETPGSVGNEQFF
.	TRBV6-1	TRBJ1-2	CASSANRDGGYTF
.	TRBV28	TRBJ2-7	CASSSAGTSGGYYEQYF
.	TRBV10-3	TRBJ1-4	CAIRPDRGVEKLFF
few	TRBV15	TRBJ2-3	CATSRDVRTDTQYF
few	TRBV4-1	TRBJ2-7	CASSRDRAAYEQYF
.	TRBV7-8	TRBJ2-5	CASSLGQQETQYF
once	TRBV6-1	TRBJ2-5	CASRPAGGPGETQYF
few	TRBV10-3	TRBJ2-7	CAIKGRGSSYEQYF
.	TRBV4-1	TRBJ2-7	CASSQETHSSYEQYF
once	TRBV7-9	TRBJ1-3	CASSVDNPGNTIYF
.	TRBV11-2	TRBJ1-1	CASSSRVTEAFF
.	TRBV9	TRBJ2-7	CASSPTLDSYEQYF
.	TRBV2	TRBJ1-2	CASSEDKSNYGYTF
.	TRBV2	TRBJ2-7	CARARDSPYEQYF
.	TRBV6-1	TRBJ2-5	CASRQGGVETQYF
.	TRBV5-4	TRBJ2-7	CASRPQGTTYEQYF
.	TRBV7-3	TRBJ2-2	CASSFQGIGTGELFF
.	TRBV5-1	TRBJ2-1	CASSLGGPGEQFF
once	TRBV28	TRBJ2-1	CASSLTPSSYNEQFF
.	TRBV29-1	TRBJ1-2	CSVEGALTENYNYGYTF
.	TRBV28	TRBJ1-4	CAGGRANEKLFF
.	TRBV7-9	TRBJ2-3	CASSRRQGHTDTQYF
.	TRBV6-6	TRBJ1-2	CASTPRGGYGYTF
.	TRBV7-2	TRBJ2-2	CASSLVGLAGFTGELFF
once	TRBV7-2	TRBJ1-6	CASSPHRVKNSPLHF
.	TRBV5-6	TRBJ2-1	CASSSWLPGEQFF
.	TRBV5-1	TRBJ1-2	CASSLQGYTDGYTF
.	TRBV6-1	TRBJ1-4	CASTPGSTNEKLFF
.	TRBV11-2	TRBJ2-7	CASSLTQGSFSYEQYF
few	TRBV7-3	TRBJ2-3	CASSPDRGTDTQYF
few	TRBV6-6	TRBJ2-2	CASSYSIGGFTGELFF
.	TRBV14	TRBJ2-3	CASSQDAKRADTQYF
.	TRBV21-1	TRBJ2-1	CASSKVGGGMYNEQFF
.	TRBV9	TRBJ2-3	CASSVTSGINTDTQYF
.	TRBV21-1	TRBJ1-2	CASNQQGGGYTF
.	TRBV29-1	TRBJ2-7	CSVEGAYEQYF
.	TRBV7-8	TRBJ1-4	CASSLDSGQTNEKLFF
.	TRBV9	TRBJ2-2	CASSVNQGDDRYDTGELFF
once	TRBV18	TRBJ1-6	CASSGTTGVDSPLHF
.	TRBV28	TRBJ1-2	CASSSSGTGDGYTF
.	TRBV30	TRBJ2-3	CAWTTSGGPYTQYF